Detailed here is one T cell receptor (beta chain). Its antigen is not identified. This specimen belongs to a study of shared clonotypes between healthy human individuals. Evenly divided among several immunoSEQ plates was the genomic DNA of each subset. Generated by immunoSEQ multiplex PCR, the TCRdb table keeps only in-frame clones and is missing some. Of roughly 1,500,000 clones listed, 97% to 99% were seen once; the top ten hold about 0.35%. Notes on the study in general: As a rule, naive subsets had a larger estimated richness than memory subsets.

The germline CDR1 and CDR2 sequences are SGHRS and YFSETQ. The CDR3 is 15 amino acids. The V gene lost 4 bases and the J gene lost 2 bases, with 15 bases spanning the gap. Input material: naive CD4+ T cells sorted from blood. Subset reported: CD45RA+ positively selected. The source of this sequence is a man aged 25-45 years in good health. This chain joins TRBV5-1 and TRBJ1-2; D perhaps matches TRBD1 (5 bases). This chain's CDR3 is CASSTGDGRNYGYTF. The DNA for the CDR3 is TGCGCCAGCAGCACCGGGGACGGCAGAAACTATGGCTACACCTTC.